The sequence of this T cell receptor (beta chain) was determined in a study of shared clonotypes between healthy human individuals. At deep level, the assay was performed. Template amounts of approximately 310 ng DNA, tens of thousands of T cell genomes, were employed in unsorted PBMC replicate PCRs. Original processing methods: ImmunoSEQ junction-only sequences lacked quality scores, so their filtering differed. Some clones are missing from TCRdb's copy, which holds only in-frame ones; the method was immunoSEQ multiplex PCR. V, J and clone size reflect that table, while D and trimming were determined from the DNA. The sample includes about half a million clones, around 80% of them seen just once. Trimming removed 8 bases from V and 4 bases from J, with 8 bases in between. Germline-derived CDR1 and CDR2 are MNHEY and SVGAGI. The CDR3 is 11 residues long.

The sequenced sample was PBMCs. The chain employs TRBV6-5 and TRBJ2-5, with a possible D match to TRBD1 (6 bases). The receptor was isolated from a woman in her thirties or forties in good health. Some clones in this sample may be carry-over from other donors' samples. This CDR3 is CASRDTETQYF. DNA for the CDR3: TGTGCCAGCCGGGACACAGAGACCCAGTACTTC.